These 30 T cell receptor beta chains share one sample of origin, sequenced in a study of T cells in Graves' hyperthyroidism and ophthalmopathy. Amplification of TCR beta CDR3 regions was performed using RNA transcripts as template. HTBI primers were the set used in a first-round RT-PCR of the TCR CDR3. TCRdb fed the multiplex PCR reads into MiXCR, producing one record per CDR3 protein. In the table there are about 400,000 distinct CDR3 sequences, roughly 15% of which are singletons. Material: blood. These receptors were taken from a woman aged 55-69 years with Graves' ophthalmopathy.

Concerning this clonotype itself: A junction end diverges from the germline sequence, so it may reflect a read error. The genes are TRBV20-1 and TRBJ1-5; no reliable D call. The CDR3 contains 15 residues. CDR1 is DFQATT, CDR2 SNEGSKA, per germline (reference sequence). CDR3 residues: CSARVPGTANQPQHF. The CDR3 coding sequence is TGCAGTGCCAGAGTCCCGGGCACTGCCAATCAGCCCCAGCATTTT.

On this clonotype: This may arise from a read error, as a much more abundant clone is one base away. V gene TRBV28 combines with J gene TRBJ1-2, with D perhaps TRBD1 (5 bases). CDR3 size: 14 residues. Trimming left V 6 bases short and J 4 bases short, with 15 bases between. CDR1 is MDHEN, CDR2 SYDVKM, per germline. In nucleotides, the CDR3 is TGTGCCAGCAGGCCCCGGGGGGGGAGCTATGGCTACACCTTC. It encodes CASRPRGGSYGYTF.

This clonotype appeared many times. CDR3 nucleotide sequence: TGCGCCAGCAGCTTTCAGGCTTCGAACACCGGGGAGCTGTTTTTT. The encoded protein is CASSFQASNTGELFF. The chain is built from TRBV5-1 and TRBJ2-2, with D unclear. V lost 2 bases and J lost 0, with 8 bases in between. The CDR3 sequence is 15 residues long. Germline CDR1 reads SGHRS; CDR2 reads YFSETQ.

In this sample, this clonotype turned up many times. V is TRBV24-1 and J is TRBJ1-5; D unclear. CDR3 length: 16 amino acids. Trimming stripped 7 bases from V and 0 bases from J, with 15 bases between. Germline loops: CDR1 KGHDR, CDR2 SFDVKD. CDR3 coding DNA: TGTGCCACCAGATATCAGAGGGAGGCTAGCAATCAGCCCCAGCATTTT. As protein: CATRYQREASNQPQHF.

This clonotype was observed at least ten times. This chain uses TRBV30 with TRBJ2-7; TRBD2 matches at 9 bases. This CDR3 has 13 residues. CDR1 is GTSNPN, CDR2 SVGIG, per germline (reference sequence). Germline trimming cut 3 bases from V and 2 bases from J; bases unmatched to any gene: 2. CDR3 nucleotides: TGTGCCTGGAGGGGACTAGCCGCCTACGAGCAGTACTTC. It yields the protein CAWRGLAAYEQYF.

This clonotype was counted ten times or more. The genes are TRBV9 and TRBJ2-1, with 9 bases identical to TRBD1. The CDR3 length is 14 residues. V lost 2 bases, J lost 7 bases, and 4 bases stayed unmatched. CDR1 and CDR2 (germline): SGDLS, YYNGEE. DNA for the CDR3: TGTGCCAGCAGCGTCGGACAGGGGAAAAATGAGCAGTTCTTC. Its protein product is CASSVGQGKNEQFF. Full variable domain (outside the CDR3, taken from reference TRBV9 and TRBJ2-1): DSGVTQTPKHLITATGQRVTLRCSPRSGDLSVYWYQQSLDQGLQFLIQYYNGEERAKGNILERFSAQQFPDLHSELNLSSLELGDSALYFCASSVGQGKNEQFFGPGTRLTVL.

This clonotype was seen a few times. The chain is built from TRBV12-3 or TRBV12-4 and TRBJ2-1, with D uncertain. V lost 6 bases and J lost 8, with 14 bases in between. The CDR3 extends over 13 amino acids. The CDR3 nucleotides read TGTGCCAGCAGGGCCCGCTCGTCCTATGAGCAGTTCTTC. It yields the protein CASRARSSYEQFF.

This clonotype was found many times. The CDR3 sequence is CASSVTYGYTF. CDR3 DNA: TGTGCCAGCAGTGTGACCTATGGCTACACCTTC. The V call is TRBV2, the J call TRBJ1-2; no reliable D call. Germline V lookup: CDR1 SNHLY, CDR2 FYNNEI. The CDR3 runs 11 residues. V dropped 4 bases and J dropped 4 bases, with 4 bases sitting between them.

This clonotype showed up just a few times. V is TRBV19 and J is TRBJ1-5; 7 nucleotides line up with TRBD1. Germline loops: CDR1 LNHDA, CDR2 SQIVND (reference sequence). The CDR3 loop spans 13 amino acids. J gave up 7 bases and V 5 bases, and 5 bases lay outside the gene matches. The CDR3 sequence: CASSAQGGQPQHF. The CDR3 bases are TGTGCCAGTAGTGCGCAGGGGGGCCAGCCCCAGCATTTT.

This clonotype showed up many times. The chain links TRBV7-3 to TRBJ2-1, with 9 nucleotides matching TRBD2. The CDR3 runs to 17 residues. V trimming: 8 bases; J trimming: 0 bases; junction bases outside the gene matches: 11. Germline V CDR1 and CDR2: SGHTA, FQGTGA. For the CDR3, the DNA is TGTGCCAGCGTACGACTAGCGGAAACCAGCTCCTACAATGAGCAGTTCTTC. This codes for CASVRLAETSSYNEQFF.

CDR3 DNA sequence: TGTGCCAGCAGGAGCGGGACTAACAATGAGCAGTTCTTC. Encoded protein: CASRSGTNNEQFF. The chain employs TRBV7-3 and TRBJ2-1; 7 nucleotides match TRBD2. With V trimmed by 6 bases and J by 5 bases, 4 bases remained unmatched. Germline CDR1 and CDR2: SGHTA and FQGTGA. The CDR3 is 13 amino acids. The complete variable domain, with remaining parts taken from reference TRBV7-3 and TRBJ2-1, reads GAGVSQTPSNKVTEKGKYVELRCDPISGHTALYWYRQSLGQGPEFLIYFQGTGAADDSGLPNDRFFAVRPEGSVSTLKIQRTERGDSAVYLCASRSGTNNEQFFGPGTRLTVL.

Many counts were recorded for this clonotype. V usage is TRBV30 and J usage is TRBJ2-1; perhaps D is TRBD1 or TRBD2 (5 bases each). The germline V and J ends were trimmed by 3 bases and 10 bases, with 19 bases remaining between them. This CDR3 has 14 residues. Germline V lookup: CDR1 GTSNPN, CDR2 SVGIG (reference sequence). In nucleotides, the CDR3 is TGTGCCTGGAGCCGCGGCCGCTGGGGGTGGGAGCAGTTCTTC. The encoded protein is CAWSRGRWGWEQFF.

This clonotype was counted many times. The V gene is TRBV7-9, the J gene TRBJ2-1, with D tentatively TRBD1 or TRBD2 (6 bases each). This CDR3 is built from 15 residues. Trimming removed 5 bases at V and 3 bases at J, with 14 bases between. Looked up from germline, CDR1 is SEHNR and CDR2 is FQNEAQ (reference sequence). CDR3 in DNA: TGTGCCAGCAGCAAGGGGGACTCCAGCTACAATGAGCAGTTCTTC. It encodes CASSKGDSSYNEQFF.

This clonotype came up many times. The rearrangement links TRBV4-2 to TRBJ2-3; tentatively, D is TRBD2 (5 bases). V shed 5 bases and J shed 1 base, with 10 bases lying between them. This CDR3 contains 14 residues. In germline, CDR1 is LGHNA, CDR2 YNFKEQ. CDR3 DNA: TGTGCCAGCAGCGAAAAAGCGGGCACAGATACGCAGTATTTT. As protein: CASSEKAGTDTQYF.

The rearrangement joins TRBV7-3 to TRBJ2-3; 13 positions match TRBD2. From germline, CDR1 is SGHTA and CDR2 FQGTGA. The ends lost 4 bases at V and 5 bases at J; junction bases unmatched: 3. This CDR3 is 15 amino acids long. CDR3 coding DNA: TGTGCCAGCAGCTCCGGGACTAGCGGGATAGATACGCAGTATTTT. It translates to CASSSGTSGIDTQYF.

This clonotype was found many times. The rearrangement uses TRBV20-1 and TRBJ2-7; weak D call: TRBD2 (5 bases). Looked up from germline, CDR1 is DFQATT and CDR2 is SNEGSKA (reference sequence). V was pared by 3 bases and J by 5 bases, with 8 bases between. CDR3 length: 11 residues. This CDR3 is CSASGIHEQYF. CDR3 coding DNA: TGCAGTGCTAGCGGGATTCACGAGCAGTACTTC.

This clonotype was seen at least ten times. The CDR3 loop reads CASSLMASGTSYEQYF. The CDR3, as DNA: TGTGCCAGCAGTTTAATGGCTAGCGGGACATCCTACGAGCAGTACTTC. The V gene is TRBV28, the J gene TRBJ2-7, with 9 bases that match TRBD2. Germline assignment: CDR1 MDHEN and CDR2 SYDVKM. The CDR3 is made up of 16 amino acids. Trimming removed 2 bases from V and 1 base from J; junction bases left unmatched: 6.

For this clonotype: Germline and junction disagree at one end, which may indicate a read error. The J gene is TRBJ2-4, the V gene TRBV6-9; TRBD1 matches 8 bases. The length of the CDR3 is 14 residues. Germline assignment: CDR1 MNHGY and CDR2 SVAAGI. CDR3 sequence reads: CAGSYRRQGSIQYF. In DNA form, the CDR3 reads TGTGCCGGCAGTTACCGCCGACAGGGGAGCATTCAGTACTTC.

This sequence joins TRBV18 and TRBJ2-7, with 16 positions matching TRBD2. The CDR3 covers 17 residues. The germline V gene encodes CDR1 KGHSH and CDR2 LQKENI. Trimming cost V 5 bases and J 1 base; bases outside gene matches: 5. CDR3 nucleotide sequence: TGTGCCAGCTCATCGGGACTAGCGGGAGGGGGATCCTACGAGCAGTACTTC. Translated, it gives CASSSGLAGGGSYEQYF.

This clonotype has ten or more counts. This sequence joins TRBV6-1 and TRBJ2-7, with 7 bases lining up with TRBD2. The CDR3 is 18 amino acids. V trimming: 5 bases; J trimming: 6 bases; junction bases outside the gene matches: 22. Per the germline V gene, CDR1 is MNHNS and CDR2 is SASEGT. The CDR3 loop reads CASSKTLPSGQEGSEQYF. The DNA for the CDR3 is TGTGCCAGCAGTAAGACTCTTCCTAGCGGCCAAGAAGGGAGCGAGCAGTACTTC.

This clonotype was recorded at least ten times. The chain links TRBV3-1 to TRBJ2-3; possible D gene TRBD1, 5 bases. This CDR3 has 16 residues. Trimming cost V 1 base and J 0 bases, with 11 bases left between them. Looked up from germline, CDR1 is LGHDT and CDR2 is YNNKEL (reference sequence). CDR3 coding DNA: TGTGCCAGCAGCCAAGGGGTAGGGGTCAGCACAGATACGCAGTATTTT. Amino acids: CASSQGVGVSTDTQYF.

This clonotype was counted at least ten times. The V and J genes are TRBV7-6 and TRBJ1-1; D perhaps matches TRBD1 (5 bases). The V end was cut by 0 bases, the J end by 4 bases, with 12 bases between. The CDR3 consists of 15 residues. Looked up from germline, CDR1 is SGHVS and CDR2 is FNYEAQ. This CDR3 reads CASSLAFGTGTEAFF. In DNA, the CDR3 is TGTGCCAGCAGCTTAGCGTTTGGGACGGGCACTGAAGCTTTCTTT.

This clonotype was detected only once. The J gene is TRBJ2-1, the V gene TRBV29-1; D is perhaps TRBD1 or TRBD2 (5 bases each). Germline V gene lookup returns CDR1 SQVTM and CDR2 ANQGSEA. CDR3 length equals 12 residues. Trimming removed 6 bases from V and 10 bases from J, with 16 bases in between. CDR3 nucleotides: TGCAGCGTGGGGCTTGGGGGAAGGGAGCAGTTCTTC. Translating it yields CSVGLGGREQFF.

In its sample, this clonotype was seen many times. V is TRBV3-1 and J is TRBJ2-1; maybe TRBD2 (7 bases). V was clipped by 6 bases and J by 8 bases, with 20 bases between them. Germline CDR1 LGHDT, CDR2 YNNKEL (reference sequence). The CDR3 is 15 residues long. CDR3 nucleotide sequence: TGTGCCAGCAGACCCCGGGGGGCAATGAGAGATGAGCAGTTCTTC. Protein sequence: CASRPRGAMRDEQFF.

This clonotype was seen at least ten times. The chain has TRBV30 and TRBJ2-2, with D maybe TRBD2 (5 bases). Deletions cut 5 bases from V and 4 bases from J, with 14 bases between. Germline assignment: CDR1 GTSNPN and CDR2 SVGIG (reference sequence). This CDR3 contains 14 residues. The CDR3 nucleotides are TGTGCCTGGGAGAGCGGAGTCGGCACCGGGGAGCTGTTTTTT. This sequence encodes CAWESGVGTGELFF.

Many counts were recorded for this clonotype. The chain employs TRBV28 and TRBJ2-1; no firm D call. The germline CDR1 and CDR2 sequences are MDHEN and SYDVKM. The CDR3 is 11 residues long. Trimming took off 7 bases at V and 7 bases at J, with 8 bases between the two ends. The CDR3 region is CASTDKNEQFF. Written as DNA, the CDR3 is TGTGCCAGCACCGACAAGAATGAGCAGTTCTTC.

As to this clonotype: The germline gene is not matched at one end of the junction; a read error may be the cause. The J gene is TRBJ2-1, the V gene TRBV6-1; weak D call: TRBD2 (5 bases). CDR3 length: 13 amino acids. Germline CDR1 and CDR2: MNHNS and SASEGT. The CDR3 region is CAGSVSTGNEQFF. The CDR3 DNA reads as TGTGCCGGCAGTGTCTCCACGGGGAATGAGCAGTTCTTC.

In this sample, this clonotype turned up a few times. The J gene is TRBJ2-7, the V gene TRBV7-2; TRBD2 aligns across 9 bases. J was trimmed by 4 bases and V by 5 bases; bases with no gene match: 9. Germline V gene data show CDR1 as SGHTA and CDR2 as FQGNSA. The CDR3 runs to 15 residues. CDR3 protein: CASSPRLAGVYEQYF. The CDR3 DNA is TGTGCCAGCAGCCCACGGTTAGCGGGAGTTTACGAGCAGTACTTC.

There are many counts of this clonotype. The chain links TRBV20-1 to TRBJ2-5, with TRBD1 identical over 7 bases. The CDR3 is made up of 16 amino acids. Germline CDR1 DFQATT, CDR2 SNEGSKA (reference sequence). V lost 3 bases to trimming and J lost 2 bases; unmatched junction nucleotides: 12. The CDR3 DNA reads TGCAGTGCTAGTGGCTCACCGGGACAGCCGCAAGAGACCCAGTACTTC. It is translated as CSASGSPGQPQETQYF.

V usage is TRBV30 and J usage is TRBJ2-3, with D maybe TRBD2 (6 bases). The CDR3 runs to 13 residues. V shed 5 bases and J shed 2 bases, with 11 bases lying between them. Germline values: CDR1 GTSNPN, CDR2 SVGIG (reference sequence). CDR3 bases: TGTGCCTGGGATAGCGGACCCACAGATACGCAGTATTTT. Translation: CAWDSGPTDTQYF.